This T cell receptor (beta chain) is drawn from a study of blood T cell repertoires in COVID-19. Clones were sequenced by immunoSEQ multiplex PCR, and TCRdb holds only the in-frame ones, with some missing. The table lists fewer than 350,000 clones, approximately 83% of them singletons, with approximately 4.4% in the top ten. CDR3 length: 17 residues. Unmatched junction bases numbered 7, after V lost 0 bases and J lost 3 bases. CDR1 is LNHNV, CDR2 YYDKDF, per germline (reference sequence). In assigning cohorts, the study relied on participant-reported clinical history. This clone was counted a few times.

The receptor's source is a woman between 40 and 55 years old with acute COVID-19. Sequencing used PBMCs or T cells enriched from blood (not recorded which). This chain joins TRBV15 and TRBJ2-1; 8 positions agree with TRBD2. The CDR3 coding sequence is TGTGCCACCAGCAGAGATACGGGGGGGTCTCTCTACAATGAGCAGTTCTTC. This gives the protein CATSRDTGGSLYNEQFF.